Following are 28 T cell receptor beta chains from one sample sequenced in a study of cytomegalovirus exposure and HLA in healthy donors. This table comes from immunoSEQ multiplex PCR, and its TCRdb copy is limited to in-frame clones, with some not included. The sample gives about 200,000 clones, about nine tenths of which show up once; roughly 2% is in the top ten. The material sequenced was PBMCs. The receptors shown here come from a young woman in good health and CMV-seropositive.

This chain links TRBV29-1 with TRBJ2-3; the match to TRBD2 covers 7 bases. V trimming: 2 bases; J trimming: 1 base; junction bases outside the gene matches: 3. The CDR3 length is 14 residues. Germline CDR1 and CDR2: SQVTM and ANQGSEA. CDR3 sequence: CSVEWLAGTDTQYF. The CDR3, as DNA: TGCAGCGTTGAATGGCTAGCGGGCACAGATACGCAGTATTTT.

The chain links TRBV11-2 to TRBJ2-2; 9 nucleotides agree with TRBD2. Germline loops: CDR1 SGHAT, CDR2 FQNNGV. The CDR3 consists of 16 residues. Trimming at V came to 6 bases and at J to 1 base, leaving 6 bases not matched to a gene. The CDR3 spells CASSPTSGLNTGELFF. CDR3 coding DNA: TGTGCCAGCAGTCCGACTAGCGGCCTGAACACCGGGGAGCTGTTTTTT. Full variable domain (missing parts from reference TRBV11-2 and TRBJ2-2): EAGVAQSPRYKIIEKRQSVAFWCNPISGHATLYWYQQILGQGPKLLIQFQNNGVVDDSQLPKDRFSAERLKGVDSTLKIQPAKLEDSAVYLCASSPTSGLNTGELFFGEGSRLTVL.

This clone was recorded once. This chain joins TRBV11-2 and TRBJ2-2, with 11 bases lining up with TRBD2. Germline assignment: CDR1 SGHAT and CDR2 FQNNGV. CDR3 length equals 17 residues. V dropped 5 bases and J dropped 2; count of bases not matched to a gene: 7. CDR3 nucleotides: TGTGCCAGCAGCGATACCGGGACTAGCGGAAACACCGGGGAGCTGTTTTTT. This sequence encodes CASSDTGTSGNTGELFF.

The rearrangement links TRBV27 to TRBJ2-3; D is possibly TRBD2 (6 bases). The germline gives CDR1 MNHEY, CDR2 SMNVEV (reference sequence). This CDR3 spans 20 amino acids. V lost 1 base and J 1 base, leaving 24 bases between the germline ends. CDR3 in amino acids: CASSLFEGRSFSGGTDTQYF. The CDR3 coding sequence is TGTGCCAGCAGTTTATTTGAGGGAAGAAGTTTTAGCGGCGGCACAGATACGCAGTATTTT.

The chain uses TRBV6-1 and TRBJ1-4; 7 positions match TRBD1. Germline CDR1 reads MNHNS; CDR2 reads SASEGT. Trimming at V came to 1 base and at J to 7 bases, leaving 9 bases not matched to a gene. The CDR3 sequence is 16 residues long. The CDR3 spells CASSEDSRTGGEKLFF. The CDR3 DNA follows: TGTGCCAGCAGTGAAGATTCTAGGACAGGTGGTGAAAAACTGTTTTTT.

In its sample, this clone was seen a few times. The V gene is TRBV7-6, the J gene TRBJ2-5, with D possibly being TRBD2 (5 bases). The CDR3 runs to 12 residues. CDR1 SGHVS and CDR2 FNYEAQ come from the germline V gene. V lost 2 bases to trimming and J lost 7 bases, with 8 bases between them. In DNA form, the CDR3 reads TGTGCCAGCAGCTTAAATGAGGGGACCCAGTACTTC. Translating it yields CASSLNEGTQYF.

About this clone: A single base separates this from a much larger clone, so it may be a read error. The same CDR3 also results from other DNA sequences found in this sample. The genes are TRBV5-1 and TRBJ2-7, with 11 bases that match TRBD1. The CDR3 spans 14 residues. Looked up from germline, CDR1 is SGHRS and CDR2 is YFSETQ. J was trimmed by 3 bases and V by 4 bases; bases with no gene match: 3. Here the CDR3 reads CASSPGTGGYEQYF. DNA for the CDR3: TGCGCCAGCAGCCCCGGGACAGGGGGCTACGAGCAGTACTTC.

The V call is TRBV27, the J call TRBJ2-1, with D possibly matching TRBD2 (6 bases). Deletions cut 1 base from V and 6 bases from J, with 16 bases between. CDR1 and CDR2 from the germline V gene are MNHEY and SMNVEV (reference sequence). The CDR3 sequence is 16 residues long. CDR3 DNA sequence: TGTGCCAGCAGTTTATTGTCAGGGAGGCCTCGCAATGAGCAGTTCTTC. This codes for CASSLLSGRPRNEQFF.

The gene calls are TRBV5-1 and TRBJ1-4, with D perhaps TRBD1 (6 bases). Trimming stripped 3 bases from V and 5 bases from J, with 11 bases between. The CDR3 is 14 residues long. Per germline, CDR1 SGHRS and CDR2 YFSETQ. The CDR3 loop reads CASSSGGVNEKLFF. The CDR3 nucleotides read TGCGCCAGCAGCTCGGGGGGCGTCAATGAAAAACTGTTTTTT.

The J gene is TRBJ2-7, the V gene TRBV27; no reliable D call. Trimming cost V 5 bases and J 3 bases, with 5 bases left between them. The CDR3 has 11 residues. CDR1 is MNHEY and CDR2 is SMNVEV in the germline V gene (reference sequence). The CDR3: CASSQNYEQYF. The CDR3 region has the DNA TGTGCCAGCAGTCAAAACTACGAGCAGTACTTC.

CDR3 bases: TGTGCCGCCACGCCGGCGGGACAGGGGACCCTGGGGGCCAACGTCCTGACTTTC. Protein: CAATPAGQGTLGANVLTF. The gene calls are TRBV28 and TRBJ2-6, with 10 bases aligning to TRBD1. The germline V gene encodes CDR1 MDHEN and CDR2 SYDVKM. This CDR3 spans 18 amino acids. V shed 11 bases, J shed 4 bases, and the junction held 17 bases outside the gene matches.

This clone was observed a handful of times. The rearrangement links TRBV28 to TRBJ1-3; D is unclear. Trimming left V 6 bases short and J 7 bases short, with 10 bases between. CDR3 size: 12 residues. Germline V gives CDR1 MDHEN, CDR2 SYDVKM. The CDR3 spells CASRTGRNTIYF. The CDR3 DNA sequence: TGTGCCAGCAGGACGGGTCGGAACACCATATATTTT.

This chain uses TRBV5-1 with TRBJ1-5; D gene uncertain. Trimming shortened V by 4 bases and J by 0 bases, and 11 bases separated the two germline ends. The CDR3 consists of 15 residues. The germline CDR1 and CDR2 sequences are SGHRS and YFSETQ. CDR3: CASSLLGVSNQPQHF. The CDR3, as DNA: TGCGCCAGCAGCCTTTTAGGAGTTAGCAATCAGCCCCAGCATTTT.

The chain has TRBV28 and TRBJ1-1; possible D gene TRBD1, 6 bases. Per the germline V gene, CDR1 is MDHEN and CDR2 is SYDVKM. The CDR3 is 15 amino acids. Trimming shortened V by 6 bases and J by 4 bases, and 18 bases separated the two germline ends. DNA for the CDR3: TGTGCCAGCAGCTATGGGGCGGGGGGCGTCACTGAAGCTTTCTTT. Encoded protein: CASSYGAGGVTEAFF.

The chain employs TRBV7-3 and TRBJ1-2; the D is unclear. This CDR3 is 14 amino acids long. Germline CDR1 is SGHTA and CDR2 is FQGTGA. Trimming pared 5 bases from V and 4 bases from J, leaving 14 bases between. The CDR3 spells CASSPSSGFYGYTF. CDR3 DNA sequence: TGTGCCAGCAGCCCCTCTTCAGGTTTCTATGGCTACACCTTC.

This clone was seen only once. This chain connects TRBV19 to TRBJ1-1, with D unresolved. CDR3 length: 14 residues. V lost 5 bases and J 1 base, leaving 11 bases between the germline ends. Germline V gives CDR1 LNHDA, CDR2 SQIVND (reference sequence). The CDR3 DNA reads as TGTGCCAGTAGTCCCGCGGGGTGGAACACTGAAGCTTTCTTT. This translates into CASSPAGWNTEAFF.

V usage is TRBV9 and J usage is TRBJ1-1; D ambiguous. Trimming removed 0 bases at V and 0 bases at J, with 9 bases between. The V gene's germline CDR1 is SGDLS and CDR2 YYNGEE. This CDR3 is built from 15 residues. The CDR3 reads CASSVDPGLNTEAFF. In nucleotides, the CDR3 is TGTGCCAGCAGCGTAGATCCGGGTTTGAACACTGAAGCTTTCTTT.

The rearrangement links TRBV7-9 to TRBJ1-5; no firm D call. The CDR3 runs 13 residues. CDR1 is SEHNR and CDR2 is FQNEAQ in the germline V gene (reference sequence). V was clipped by 3 bases and J by 5 bases, with 8 bases between them. The CDR3 DNA reads as TGTGCCAGCAGCTTTGAGAGTTATCAGCCCCAGCATTTT. Its translation is CASSFESYQPQHF.

V is TRBV28 and J is TRBJ2-7, with TRBD1 matching 9 bases. Germline V gene sequence: CDR1 MDHEN, CDR2 SYDVKM. The CDR3 is 15 amino acids. J lost 6 bases, V lost 5 bases, and 11 bases had no gene match. The CDR3 loop is CASSQPGQGPFEQYF. The DNA of the CDR3 is TGTGCCAGCAGTCAACCGGGACAGGGTCCGTTCGAGCAGTACTTC.

The V call is TRBV7-6, the J call TRBJ2-2; D is uncertain. This CDR3 has 13 amino acids. The ends were cut back, 5 bases at V and 6 bases at J, with 10 bases in the middle. Germline V gene data show CDR1 as SGHVS and CDR2 as FNYEAQ. Here the CDR3 reads CASSLVNSGELFF. The CDR3, as DNA: TGTGCCAGCAGCCTCGTAAATTCCGGGGAGCTGTTTTTT.

The chain recombines TRBV15 with TRBJ1-2; D is ambiguous. The length of the CDR3 is 15 residues. Germline loops: CDR1 LNHNV, CDR2 YYDKDF (reference sequence). The V and J ends lost 0 bases and 1 base respectively, with 9 bases between them. The CDR3 sequence: CATSRDLVVNYGYTF. The DNA of the CDR3 is TGTGCCACCAGCAGAGACCTTGTAGTTAACTATGGCTACACCTTC.

This rearrangement joins TRBV6-8 to TRBJ2-5; no firm D call. The ends were cut back, 6 bases at V and 2 bases at J, with 4 bases in the middle. The germline CDR1 and CDR2 sequences are MNHGY and SAAAGT. The CDR3 consists of 11 residues. CDR3 bases: TGTGCCAGCAGCCCACAAGAGACCCAGTACTTC. As protein: CASSPQETQYF.

The chain uses TRBV5-1 and TRBJ2-5; a weak D match, TRBD1 (5 bases). This CDR3 has 13 amino acids. The V end was cut by 1 base, the J end by 5 bases, with 9 bases between. CDR1 and CDR2 from the germline V gene are SGHRS and YFSETQ. CDR3 loop: CASSLPGRETQYF. The CDR3 DNA reads as TGCGCCAGCAGCTTGCCAGGGCGGGAGACCCAGTACTTC.

The chain couples TRBV11-3 to TRBJ2-1; D may be TRBD2 (6 bases). The CDR3 is 17 residues long. The germline V and J ends were trimmed by 1 base and 2 bases, with 15 bases remaining between them. CDR1 SGHNT and CDR2 YENEEA come from the germline V gene. CDR3 sequence (DNA): TGTGCCAGCAGCTTAGGGGGACTGGCGGACACCTACAATGAGCAGTTCTTC. Translation: CASSLGGLADTYNEQFF.

V gene TRBV5-1 combines with J gene TRBJ2-2, with TRBD2 identical over 8 bases. The V and J ends lost 2 bases and 1 base, in that order; junction bases with no gene match: 4. The CDR3 sequence is 16 residues long. Germline assignment: CDR1 SGHRS and CDR2 YFSETQ. CDR3 sequence reads: CASSFSGGRNTGELFF. The CDR3 DNA reads as TGCGCCAGCAGCTTTTCGGGAGGGAGGAACACCGGGGAGCTGTTTTTT. Looking up the rest from reference TRBV5-1 and TRBJ2-2 gives the full variable domain: KAGVTQTPRYLIKTRGQQVTLSCSPISGHRSVSWYQQTPGQGLQFLFEYFSETQRNKGNFPGRFSGRQFSNSRSEMNVSTLELGDSALYLCASSFSGGRNTGELFFGEGSRLTVL.

This clone was detected only once. J is TRBJ2-5 and V is TRBV15; possibly TRBD1 for D (5 bases). Deletions cut 1 base from V and 5 bases from J, with 11 bases between. Germline-derived CDR1 and CDR2 are LNHNV and YYDKDF (reference sequence). The CDR3 consists of 14 residues. The CDR3 loop is CATSRGDSWETQYF. The CDR3 DNA reads as TGTGCCACCAGCAGAGGAGACAGTTGGGAGACCCAGTACTTC.

V is TRBV5-1 and J is TRBJ1-1; 7 bases align to TRBD1. V shed 4 bases and J 5 bases; nucleotides not matched to a gene: 8. Germline V gene lookup returns CDR1 SGHRS and CDR2 YFSETQ. This CDR3 spans 14 amino acids. Here the CDR3 DNA reads TGCGCCAGCAGCCCGAGAGGGGGCCGGACTGAAGCTTTCTTT. Amino acid sequence: CASSPRGGRTEAFF.

The J gene is TRBJ2-3, the V gene TRBV9; 8 positions agree with TRBD1. The germline gives CDR1 SGDLS, CDR2 YYNGEE. CDR3 length equals 15 residues. The V gene end was trimmed by 0 bases and the J gene end by 3 bases; junction bases not matched to a gene: 3. The CDR3 DNA is TGTGCCAGCAGCGTAGAGGACAGGGTAACAGATACGCAGTATTTT. It translates to CASSVEDRVTDTQYF.